The 9 T cell receptor beta chains in this list originate from one sample, sequenced in a study of cytomegalovirus exposure and HLA in healthy donors. Libraries were prepared by immunoSEQ multiplex PCR; TCRdb keeps only in-frame clonotypes and omits some of them. The table includes some 140,000 clones, just over 85% detected once. The sequencing input was PBMCs. Receptors were obtained from a human donor in good health.

V is TRBV5-1 and J is TRBJ2-2; tentative D call: TRBD1 (5 bases). The ends were cut back, 4 bases at V and 3 bases at J, with 7 bases in the middle. This CDR3 comprises 13 residues. Per germline, CDR1 SGHRS and CDR2 YFSETQ. CDR3 loop: CASSTGYTGELFF. The CDR3 DNA is TGCGCCAGCAGCACAGGCTACACCGGGGAGCTGTTTTTT.

This clone was found a few times. CDR3 amino acids: CASSLGPGNEQFF. The CDR3 nucleotides are TGTGCCAGCAGCTTGGGGCCGGGCAATGAGCAGTTCTTC. V usage is TRBV5-5 and J usage is TRBJ2-1; D unclear. Trimming pared 0 bases from V and 6 bases from J, leaving 7 bases between. The CDR3 consists of 13 residues. Germline V gives CDR1 SGHKS, CDR2 YYEKEE (reference sequence).

The chain couples TRBV5-1 to TRBJ2-1, with D maybe TRBD1 (5 bases). Trimming cost V 3 bases and J 7 bases, with 17 bases left between them. This CDR3 contains 15 residues. Germline-derived CDR1 and CDR2 are SGHRS and YFSETQ. CDR3 protein: CASSSEGAQENEQFF. For the CDR3, the DNA is TGCGCCAGCAGCTCCGAAGGGGCCCAGGAAAATGAGCAGTTCTTC.

The V gene is TRBV19, the J gene TRBJ1-2, with D possibly matching TRBD1 (5 bases). Trimming shortened V by 6 bases and J by 2 bases, and 19 bases separated the two germline ends. CDR1 and CDR2 (germline): LNHDA, SQIVND (reference sequence). The CDR3 contains 16 residues. The CDR3 DNA reads as TGTGCCAGTAGCCGCAGAAGGGGCCTTATGAACTATGGCTACACCTTC. Amino acid sequence: CASSRRRGLMNYGYTF.

J is TRBJ2-5 and V is TRBV27; the match to TRBD1 covers 7 bases. The CDR3 consists of 16 residues. Looked up from germline, CDR1 is MNHEY and CDR2 is SMNVEV (reference sequence). V lost 5 bases to trimming and J lost 1 base; unmatched junction nucleotides: 10. The CDR3 coding sequence is TGTGCCAGCAGTCTTAAAACGTGGGACAGCCAAGAGACCCAGTACTTC. It codes for CASSLKTWDSQETQYF.

This clone was observed once. The chain carries TRBV27 and TRBJ1-1; D gene unclear. Germline assignment: CDR1 MNHEY and CDR2 SMNVEV (reference sequence). With 5 bases removed from V and 8 bases from J, the gap between germline ends came to 15 bases. The CDR3 runs to 13 residues. The CDR3: CASSPSGTYEAFF. The DNA for the CDR3 is TGTGCCAGCAGTCCATCAGGTACTTACGAAGCTTTCTTT.

The V gene is TRBV19, the J gene TRBJ2-7; 9 bases fit TRBD2. The CDR3 sequence is 15 residues long. The ends lost 3 bases at V and 7 bases at J; junction bases unmatched: 10. Germline-derived CDR1 and CDR2 are LNHDA and SQIVND (reference sequence). CDR3 in amino acids: CASSMAASGTGEQYF. The CDR3 DNA reads as TGTGCCAGTAGTATGGCGGCTAGCGGGACCGGGGAGCAGTACTTC.

The V gene is TRBV15, the J gene TRBJ2-7; 7 bases match TRBD1. Germline V lookup: CDR1 LNHNV, CDR2 YYDKDF (reference sequence). The ends lost 0 bases at V and 0 bases at J; junction bases unmatched: 5. The CDR3 runs to 16 residues. The CDR3 loop reads CATSRDLGQASYEQYF. CDR3 DNA sequence: TGTGCCACCAGCAGAGATCTCGGACAGGCCTCCTACGAGCAGTACTTC.

The chain recombines TRBV10-2 with TRBJ2-7, with D possibly matching TRBD1 (6 bases). Germline CDR1 is WSHSY and CDR2 is SAAADI. This CDR3 is 13 amino acids long. The V and J ends lost 4 bases and 2 bases respectively, with 9 bases between them. The CDR3: CASSGGQTYEQYF. CDR3 DNA: TGCGCCAGCAGTGGTGGACAGACCTACGAGCAGTACTTC.